This is a list of T cell receptor beta chains from one sample in a study of T cells in Graves' hyperthyroidism and ophthalmopathy. TCRdb used MiXCR to reprocess the multiplex PCR reads, holding one entry per CDR3 protein. The sample lists hundreds of thousands of distinct CDR3 sequences, about 15% occurring once. The specimen was blood. Every receptor here comes from a woman in her twenties or thirties with Graves' hyperthyroidism that later progressed to Graves' ophthalmopathy. Both conserved end residues are part of each CDR3.

J | V | CDR3
TRBJ1-1 | TRBV5-5 | CASSLGFGGYTEAFF
TRBJ2-5 | TRBV4-3 | CASSRQSRGTAGAQYF
TRBJ2-7 | TRBV6-5 | CASSYRGRAGSDEQYF
TRBJ2-1 | TRBV12-5 | CAVRAEEQFF
TRBJ1-1 | TRBV9 | CASSSQGAHTEAFF
TRBJ2-5 | TRBV6-1 | CASIENGQAVQETQYF
TRBJ2-5 | TRBV20-1 | CSASLQSETQYF
TRBJ2-2 | TRBV9 | CASSVALLYDSAGELFF
TRBJ1-6 | TRBV4-1 | CASSRGGESSPLHF
TRBJ1-5 | TRBV20-1 | CSARDRAYSNQPQHF
TRBJ2-3 | TRBV30 | CAWSVGAGVLTDTQYF
TRBJ1-2 | TRBV19 | CASSITGGAGGYTF
TRBJ2-2 | TRBV9 | CASSPHEAGVTGELFF
TRBJ2-5 | TRBV11-2 | CASSLETGGGTQYF
TRBJ1-2 | TRBV10-3 | CAISESVTANYGYTF
TRBJ2-7 | TRBV7-2 | CASSPVGGGFYEQYF
TRBJ2-5 | TRBV2 | CASAFSSGSQETQYF
TRBJ1-5 | TRBV30 | CAWSGPGRGYSNQPQHF
TRBJ2-1 | TRBV20-1 | CSADRQDNEQFF
TRBJ2-1 | TRBV7-7 | CASSIGTDFYNEQFF
TRBJ2-5 | TRBV20-1 | CSARDHPAGGTQYF
TRBJ2-7 | TRBV11-1 | CASSAGQGTYEQYF
TRBJ2-1 | TRBV3-1 | CASSQGSAGLANEQFF
TRBJ2-7 | TRBV6-1 | CASRSGGEGEQYF
TRBJ1-1 | TRBV6-1 | CASRPETGDTTEAFF
TRBJ2-1 | TRBV12-5 | CASGQTLAGGPDGDNEQFF
TRBJ2-1 | TRBV20-1 | CSATGLGAYNEQFF
TRBJ1-2 | TRBV19 | CASSSRQGIGYTF
TRBJ2-7 | TRBV11-2 | CASSFGLRDVSYYEQYF
TRBJ2-7 | TRBV12-3/TRBV12-4 | CASQGVSTGTTLEQYF
TRBJ2-7 | TRBV6-1 | CASSNVGPEQYF
TRBJ1-5 | TRBV28 | CASSLGQGLSNQPQHF
TRBJ2-3 | TRBV20-1 | CSPRLALTDTQYF
TRBJ2-1 | TRBV7-8 | CASRIRQGGNEQFF
TRBJ1-1 | TRBV5-1 | CASRYPDRVDTEAFF
TRBJ2-3 | TRBV20-1 | CSAIGTSGSSTDTQYF
TRBJ2-1 | TRBV6-1 | CASSGPGAHHNEQFF
TRBJ2-3 | TRBV15 | CAASGDGTDTQYF
TRBJ2-7 | TRBV12-3/TRBV12-4 | CASSFSYANEQYF
TRBJ2-5 | TRBV15 | CATSEEREGQETQYF
TRBJ2-7 | TRBV28 | CASSFPSGSSSYEQYF
TRBJ1-3 | TRBV7-2 | CASTSLGGSGNTIYF
TRBJ2-1 | TRBV19 | CASSIDNGLAGNNEQFF
TRBJ2-5 | TRBV7-7 | CASSTWYQETQYF
TRBJ2-7 | TRBV18 | CASSPVENSGSYEQYF